This TCR beta chain was found in a study of T-cell reconstitution after alpha-beta-depleted transplantation in children. The study's findings and limits: Reported findings indicate that, about two months after transplant, alpha-beta T cells came from several hundred expanded clones, which were derived from non-depleted graft cells. A year post-transplant, T-cell counts and diversity derived mostly from newly produced T cells.

This clonotype was seen more than once but under ten times. No antigen is known for it. Unique molecular identifiers were incorporated during preparation of the TCRbeta library. TCRdb re-called the PCR reads through MiXCR, storing one row per CDR3 protein. The sample has approximately 430,000 distinct CDR3 sequences, around 16% seen once. This CDR3 contains 13 residues. V was clipped by 3 bases and J by 5 bases, with 8 bases between them. The germline gives CDR1 DFQATT, CDR2 SNEGSKA (reference sequence). The material sequenced was PBMCs, mostly from graft donor cells, taken 360 days after TCRalphabeta/CD19-depleted stem cell transplant. The rearrangement joins TRBV20-1 to TRBJ1-6; tentatively, D is TRBD1 (6 bases). The TCR originated in a boy under two years old who had a stem cell transplant for Wiskott-Aldrich syndrome, so the T cells may come from the graft donor. Here the CDR3 reads CSARGGNNSPLHF. CDR3 coding DNA: TGCAGTGCTAGGGGGGGCAATAATTCACCCCTCCACTTT.